This T cell receptor beta chain stems from a study of control samples from healthy donors and cancer patients. The CDR3 length is 8 residues, termini included. Germline V gene sequence: CDR1 SEHNR, CDR2 FQNEAQ (reference sequence). In regard to this clone: The CDR3 ends on some other residue instead of the conserved phenylalanine or tryptophan, so this is likely a read error. No DNA is shown, since the ends of the CDR3 on it are uncertain; the CDR3 is the one TCRdb lists.

TCRdb's table, derived via immunoSEQ multiplex PCR, lists solely in-frame clones and lacks some. Of about 110,000 clones in the sample, roughly 90% were seen once. Sequenced material: blood. V and J are TRBV7-9 and TRBJ2-3. The receptor's source is a woman in her forties or fifties in good health. This chain's CDR3 is CASSDHLV.